Included here is one T cell receptor beta chain sequence, with context. Thyroid ultrasound, orbital computed tomography, clinical symptoms, and serum thyroxine and TRAb underpinned diagnoses. This entry is derived from a study of T cells in Graves' hyperthyroidism and ophthalmopathy. There were TCR beta CDR3 regions amplified from RNA transcripts. The HTBI primer set drove a first-round RT-PCR of the TCR CDR3. TCRdb called the multiplex PCR reads again in MiXCR, with one record for every CDR3 protein. The data contain approximately 870,000 distinct CDR3 sequences, about two fifths of them singletons. Germline assignment: CDR1 SGHVS and CDR2 FNYEAQ. V was trimmed by 6 bases and J by 0 bases, leaving 11 bases between them. This CDR3 is 14 amino acids long.

This clonotype originated in a man aged 18-30 years with Graves' hyperthyroidism. The rearrangement links TRBV7-6 to TRBJ1-1, with D perhaps matching TRBD1 (5 bases). Source material: blood. As DNA, the CDR3 is TGTGCCAGCAGTGACCCACAGGTGAACACTGAAGCTTTCTTT. Protein product: CASSDPQVNTEAFF.